This T cell receptor beta chain was identified in a study of CXCR3-negative and CXCR3-positive naive CD8 T cells. Across the whole study: Across all libraries, TRB reads numbered about 135 million, with about 1.5 +/- 0.3 million in each library. Study results and caveats: The study found comparably high diversity in both naive subsets and much lower diversity in memory CD8+ cells.

Using triplicate sorts, 250,000 to 350,000 cells were collected each time from every CD8+ T cell subset. Naive CD8+ T cells were CD45RO-CCR7+CD27+CD95-. UMI-labeled TRB cDNA libraries were prepared by 5' RACE. Reanalyzing the 5' RACE reads, TCRdb keeps one entry per CDR3 protein, without DNA. The table lists 5,000 to 6,000 distinct CDR3 sequences. This clonotype is labeled medium-sized (0.01 to 0.1%) based on frequency. Its antigen is unknown. The V gene's germline CDR1 is LGHNA and CDR2 YNFKEQ. CDR3 length: 13 residues. This receptor was taken from a human donor in good health. Some clones in this sample may be carry-over from other donors' samples. The sequencing sample was made of naive CXCR3- CD8+ T cells from blood. Subset meaning: CD45RO-CCR7+CD27+CD95- naive CD8+ T cells lacking CXCR3 (TNR3-). The chain has TRBV4-2 and TRBJ1-2. The CDR3: CASSQEGDYGYTF.